The clone carrying this TCR beta chain occurred a few times. This CDR3 is 17 amino acids long. This sample is part of a study of OX40 agonist ivuxolimab in advanced cancers. The data were produced by immunoSEQ multiplex PCR, yet TCRdb's version contains in-frame clones alone and is incomplete. Found here are about 73,000 clones, roughly nine tenths of them singletons; the top ten hold roughly 0.64%. The material sequenced was CD4+ or CD8+ T cells sorted from blood, taken in a trial of the OX40 agonist ivuxolimab. V is TRBV12-2 and J is TRBJ2-5; TRBD1, the table's D call, was not compared with the DNA. TRBV12-2 is a pseudogene. The TCR sequence derives from an adult with an advanced solid tumor such as melanoma, head and neck, liver or kidney cancer. DNA for the CDR3: TGTGCAAGTCGCTTGTTGGAGCTGACAGGTCCCCAAGAGACCCAGTACTTC. Its protein product is CASRLLELTGPQETQYF.